This entry is about one TCR beta chain. Its antigen remains unknown. Germline V gene sequence: CDR1 MRHNA, CDR2 SNTAGT. This CDR3 has 15 amino acids. With 0 bases removed from V and 0 bases from J, the gap between germline ends came to 8 bases. An immunoSEQ assay, version v3.0, was performed at survey level. The repertoire was sequenced with immunoSEQ multiplex PCR; TCRdb's copy has only in-frame clones and lacks some. This sample has over 40,000 clones, with 94% found just once. This specimen comes from a study of long-term antiretroviral therapy in people with HIV. General study points: Comparison with controls showed narrower CDR3 length ranges in HIV repertoires. Every time point showed a repertoire led by clones expanded before ART. Neither ART adherence, viral resistance nor therapy changes were documented.

The clonotype was recovered from a man under 40 with HIV. J is TRBJ1-1 and V is TRBV6-4; D not resolved. The sequences come from unsorted PBMCs, collected just over 9 years after starting antiretroviral therapy. CDR3 loop: CASSDSEQLNTEAFF. In DNA, the CDR3 is TGTGCCAGCAGTGACTCCGAACAGCTGAACACTGAAGCTTTCTTT.